This T cell receptor beta chain came from a study of CD8 T cells in ankylosing spondylitis (dated by TCRdb to 2015 to 2018). For context, the study as a whole: To find TCR variants linked to disease, the study profiled T cell receptor beta repertoires in ankylosing spondylitis patients and healthy donors. The full study cohort comprised 25 or so ankylosing spondylitis patients and approximately 100 healthy donors. Peripheral blood was sampled, and synovial fluid was additionally collected from ankylosing spondylitis patients.

Of note for this clonotype: What antigen it recognizes has not been identified. No base quality values were provided; no much bigger clone lies one nucleotide off.

The sample was run on an Illumina HiSeq 2500. Quantitative 5'-RACE with molecular barcodes was used to prepare TCR beta libraries. The paper's data handling went like this. A new computational method based on a probabilistic model of VDJ rearrangement was used to identify disease-linked TCR variants. TCRdb reworked the public reads: Q25 trimming with fastp, MiXCR clone assembly, productive beta chains retained. A single entry per CDR3 protein holds the most common genes and DNA from its merged rows. These V and J calls originate from TCRdb's pipeline instead of the authors' own analysis. The sample table holds under 250,000 distinct CDR3 sequences, of which roughly 32% were seen once. The ten largest clonotypes hold about 4.2% of the sample. What the work shows at the level of the full study, not this receptor alone: Some motif variants had previously been reported in the synovial fluid and blood of reactive arthritis patients, which suggests shared mechanisms of disease initiation. A TCR beta motif made up of several highly homologous amino acid variants appeared to be characteristic of blood from ankylosing spondylitis patients. In peripheral blood, the disease-linked clones were found at relatively low frequencies and had a CD8+ phenotype. The disease-linked clones were reported to be significantly enriched in matched synovial fluid samples from ankylosing spondylitis patients.

Trimming at the junction amounts to 5 bases on V and 11 bases on J, and the germline ends lie 21 bases apart. Including the terminal cysteine and phenylalanine, the CDR3 comprises 14 residues. The retained sequence is limited to the CDR3, 42 bases, with the frame set at the first base. The sequenced sample consisted of blood, either unsorted or a sorted T cell fraction (not recorded which). The chain employs TRBV12-3 or TRBV12-4 and TRBJ1-1, with TRBD1 as a weak D call on 6 bases. This clonotype originated in a male donor with ankylosing spondylitis or in good health (not recorded which). For the CDR3, the sequence is CASSEGGGARLAFF. The DNA reads as follows: TGTGCCAGCAGTGAGGGGGGGGGCGCTCGATTGGCTTTCTTT.